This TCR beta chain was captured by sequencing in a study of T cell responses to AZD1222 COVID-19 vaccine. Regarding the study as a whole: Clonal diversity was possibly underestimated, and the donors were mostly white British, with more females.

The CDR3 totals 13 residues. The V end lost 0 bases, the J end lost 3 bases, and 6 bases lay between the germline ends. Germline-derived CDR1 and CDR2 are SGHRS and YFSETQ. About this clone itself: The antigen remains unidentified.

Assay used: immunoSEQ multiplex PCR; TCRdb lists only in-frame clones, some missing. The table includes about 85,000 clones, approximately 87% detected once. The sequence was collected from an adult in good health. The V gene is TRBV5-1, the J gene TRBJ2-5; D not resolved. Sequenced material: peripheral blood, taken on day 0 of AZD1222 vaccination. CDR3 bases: TGCGCCAGCAGCTTGGGATCCGAAGAGACCCAGTACTTC. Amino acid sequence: CASSLGSEETQYF.